This T cell receptor (beta chain) was found in a study of Graves' ophthalmopathy and Graves' hyperthyroidism. PBMCs originated in about 10 ml of fresh peripheral blood. There are many counts of this clonotype. The antigen is not known. The CDR3 has 15 residues. The germline V gene has CDR1 LNHDA and CDR2 SQIVND (reference sequence). V lost 3 bases and J lost 0, with 9 bases in between. Using RNA transcripts, the TCR beta CDR3 regions were amplified. First-round RT-PCR used HTBI primers; second-round multiplex PCR followed. TCRdb reanalysed the multiplex PCR reads using MiXCR and keeps one entry per CDR3 protein. The sample shows 300,000 to 500,000 distinct CDR3 sequences, approximately 15% of them seen only once. Overall study findings and caveats: Also, most clonotypes expanded in the thyroid above 0.001 frequency appeared in blood.

The sample comprised peripheral blood. The gene calls are TRBV19 and TRBJ1-3; D gene uncertain. This TCR derives from a woman aged 18-29 years with stable Graves' hyperthyroidism. Here the CDR3 DNA reads TGTGCCAGTAGTATTCAGGATGCCTCTGGAAACACCATATATTTT. Its protein is CASSIQDASGNTIYF.